This TCR beta chain was captured by sequencing in a study of T cell changes during pregnancy in multiple sclerosis. The data were produced by immunoSEQ multiplex PCR, yet TCRdb's version contains in-frame clones alone and is incomplete. The table lists tens of thousands of clones, around 87% of them singletons. The CDR3 consists of 15 residues. The V gene's germline CDR1 is MNHEY and CDR2 SMNVEV (reference sequence). V lost 3 bases, J lost 5 bases, and 11 bases lay in between. Sequencing was performed on CD4+ T cells from peripheral blood mononuclear cells, taken in the third trimester of pregnancy. The TCR originated in a female donor in good health, enrolled as a control in a pregnancy study. This chain connects TRBV27 to TRBJ1-6, with D perhaps TRBD1 (6 bases). The CDR3 here is CASSFRQADNSPLHF. The CDR3 region has the DNA TGTGCCAGCAGTTTCCGACAGGCCGATAATTCACCCCTCCACTTT.